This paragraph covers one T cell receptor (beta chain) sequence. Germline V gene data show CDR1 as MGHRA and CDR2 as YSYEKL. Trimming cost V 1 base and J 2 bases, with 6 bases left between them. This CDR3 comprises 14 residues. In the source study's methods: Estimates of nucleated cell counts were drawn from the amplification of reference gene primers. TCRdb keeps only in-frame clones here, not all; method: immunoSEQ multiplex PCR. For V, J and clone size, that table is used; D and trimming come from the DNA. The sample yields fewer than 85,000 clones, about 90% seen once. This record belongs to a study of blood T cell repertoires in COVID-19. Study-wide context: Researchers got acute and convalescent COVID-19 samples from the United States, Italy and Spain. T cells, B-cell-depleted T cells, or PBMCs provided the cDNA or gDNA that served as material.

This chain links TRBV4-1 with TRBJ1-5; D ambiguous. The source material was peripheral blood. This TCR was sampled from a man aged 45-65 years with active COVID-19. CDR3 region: CASSQVLGNQPQHF. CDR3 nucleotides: TGCGCCAGCAGCCAAGTCCTCGGCAATCAGCCCCAGCATTTT.